This passage covers 23 T cell receptor beta chains from one sample sequenced in a study of early T cells in non-severe SARS-CoV-2 infection. A single record per CDR3 protein comes from TCRdb applying MiXCR to the 5' RACE reads. Of 29,000 or so distinct CDR3 sequences detected, roughly 5.1% appear once; the ten largest clones hold approximately 11%. The sample consisted of whole blood. Receptor source: an adult who was a healthcare worker with PCR-confirmed SARS-CoV-2 infection or an uninfected control (not recorded which).

At least ten counts were recorded for this clonotype. The chain employs TRBV29-1 and TRBJ1-1; no clear D. V was clipped by 8 bases and J by 8 bases, with 18 bases between them. This CDR3 comprises 12 residues. Per germline, CDR1 SQVTM and CDR2 ANQGSEA. The CDR3 spells CSYRPRASEAFF. Written as DNA, the CDR3 is TGCAGCTATAGACCCCGGGCTTCGGAAGCTTTCTTT.

A few counts support this clonotype. This chain uses TRBV2 with TRBJ2-3; a possible D gene is TRBD1 (6 bases). The V end was cut by 8 bases, the J end by 1 base, with 13 bases between. The germline gives CDR1 SNHLY, CDR2 FYNNEI. The CDR3 is 14 amino acids. The CDR3 here is CASHRDIRTDTQYF. CDR3 nucleotide sequence: TGTGCCAGCCACCGGGACATACGCACAGATACGCAGTATTTT.

This clonotype was detected many times. V and J are TRBV30 and TRBJ2-3; D remains ambiguous. The CDR3 runs to 14 residues. Germline V lookup: CDR1 GTSNPN, CDR2 SVGIG (reference sequence). Trimming shortened V by 2 bases and J by 1 base, and 10 bases separated the two germline ends. The DNA for the CDR3 is TGTGCCTGGAGTAAGGGCGTCGGCACAGATACGCAGTATTTT. Translating it yields CAWSKGVGTDTQYF.

This clonotype showed up many times. J is TRBJ2-7 and V is TRBV6-5; D is unresolved. V lost 4 bases and J lost 3, with 4 bases in between. Germline CDR1 is MNHEY and CDR2 is SVGAGI. The CDR3 length is 11 residues. CDR3 DNA sequence: TGTGCCAGCAGTTCGCACTACGAGCAGTACTTC. Translation gives CASSSHYEQYF.

This clonotype was counted ten times or more. J is TRBJ2-1 and V is TRBV7-2, with unresolved D. This CDR3 spans 13 amino acids. Between the trimmed V and J ends, which lost 5 bases and 6 bases, there was a span of 11 bases. Germline values: CDR1 SGHTA, CDR2 FQGNSA. CDR3 amino acids: CASSTPILNEQFF. The CDR3 nucleotides are TGTGCCAGCAGCACCCCGATACTCAATGAGCAGTTCTTC.

V gene TRBV19 combines with J gene TRBJ2-1, with 8 bases identical to TRBD2. With 1 base clipped from V and 7 bases from J, the junction kept 6 bases outside the gene matches. Per germline, CDR1 LNHDA and CDR2 SQIVND (reference sequence). This CDR3 has 15 residues. The CDR3 loop is CASSIAGLGGNEQFF. CDR3 nucleotides: TGTGCCAGTAGTATAGCGGGACTAGGGGGGAATGAGCAGTTCTTC.

At least ten counts were recorded for this clonotype. V gene TRBV28 combines with J gene TRBJ1-2; 10 positions agree with TRBD1. Germline V gives CDR1 MDHEN, CDR2 SYDVKM. J gave up 7 bases and V 4 bases, and 9 bases lay outside the gene matches. The CDR3 runs 15 residues. This chain's CDR3 is CASSSNFGTGVGYTF. The CDR3 DNA is TGTGCCAGCAGTTCCAACTTCGGGACAGGGGTTGGCTACACCTTC.

This clonotype was recorded at least ten times. The gene calls are TRBV4-2 and TRBJ2-3; D may be TRBD2 (6 bases). This CDR3 has 15 residues. V was clipped by 1 base and J by 3 bases, with 11 bases between them. Germline CDR1 is LGHNA and CDR2 is YNFKEQ. The CDR3 DNA sequence: TGTGCCAGCAGCCAAGGTAATAGCGGAACAGATACGCAGTATTTT. Translated, it gives CASSQGNSGTDTQYF.

The gene calls are TRBV4-2 and TRBJ2-7; D remains ambiguous. The germline V gene encodes CDR1 LGHNA and CDR2 YNFKEQ. V was pared by 3 bases and J by 3 bases, with 6 bases between. This CDR3 contains 12 residues. This CDR3 is CASSQSDYEQYF. The CDR3 DNA follows: TGTGCCAGCAGCCAGAGTGACTACGAGCAGTACTTC.

This clonotype was counted many times. The chain has TRBV20-1 and TRBJ1-5; weak D call: TRBD1 (6 bases). Trimming cost V 5 bases and J 7 bases, with 18 bases left between them. CDR3 size: 14 residues. Germline V gene lookup returns CDR1 DFQATT and CDR2 SNEGSKA (reference sequence). The CDR3 region is CSAGGPRGSQPQHF. The CDR3 DNA follows: TGCAGTGCTGGGGGCCCGAGGGGCTCGCAGCCCCAGCATTTT.

The chain uses TRBV7-9 and TRBJ2-2; D unclear. The CDR3 has 15 residues. V was clipped by 1 base and J by 4 bases, with 10 bases between them. CDR1 is SEHNR and CDR2 is FQNEAQ in the germline V gene (reference sequence). The CDR3 DNA reads TGTGCCAGCAGCTTAGTTTCACCGGTCACCGGGGAGCTGTTTTTT. Its protein is CASSLVSPVTGELFF.

The chain joins TRBV12-3 or TRBV12-4 to TRBJ1-3; D perhaps matches TRBD1 (5 bases). This CDR3 contains 14 residues. Between the trimmed V and J ends, which lost 6 bases and 2 bases, there was a span of 11 bases. The CDR3 bases are TGTGCCAGCAGAAAGACAGCCGCTGGAAACACCATATATTTT. Protein: CASRKTAAGNTIYF.

There are many counts of this clonotype. V gene TRBV5-8 combines with J gene TRBJ1-1; maybe TRBD1 (5 bases). Looked up from germline, CDR1 is SGHTS and CDR2 is YDEGEE. This CDR3 region has 17 residues. V was cut by 4 bases and J by 0 bases, with 19 bases left in between. Here the CDR3 DNA reads TGTGCCAGCAGCCCGTTCGGGGCTATGGGGATGAACACTGAAGCTTTCTTT. This gives the protein CASSPFGAMGMNTEAFF.

CDR3 DNA: TGTGCCAGCAGCCCGCGGACAGGGGGCGTCACCGGGGAGCTGTTTTTT. Amino acid sequence: CASSPRTGGVTGELFF. The rearrangement uses TRBV11-2 and TRBJ2-2, with TRBD1 identical over 11 bases. The trim removed 5 bases at V and 4 bases at J, leaving 6 bases unmatched. The CDR3 runs to 16 residues. CDR1 and CDR2 from the germline V gene are SGHAT and FQNNGV. Supplemented by reference TRBV11-2 and TRBJ2-2, the full variable domain reads EAGVAQSPRYKIIEKRQSVAFWCNPISGHATLYWYQQILGQGPKLLIQFQNNGVVDDSQLPKDRFSAERLKGVDSTLKIQPAKLEDSAVYLCASSPRTGGVTGELFFGEGSRLTVL.

Only a few counts were recorded for this clonotype. This chain connects TRBV28 to TRBJ2-3, with D possibly matching TRBD2 (7 bases). The CDR3 contains 15 residues. The V end was cut by 7 bases, the J end by 4 bases, with 18 bases between. Germline V gene data show CDR1 as MDHEN and CDR2 as SYDVKM. CDR3: CASIPPGGLADTQYF. Written as DNA, the CDR3 is TGTGCCAGCATTCCCCCGGGGGGCCTTGCAGATACGCAGTATTTT.

V usage is TRBV7-9 and J usage is TRBJ2-7, with D unclear. Germline CDR1 SEHNR, CDR2 FQNEAQ (reference sequence). V lost 4 bases, J lost 3 bases, and 7 bases lay in between. There are 12 residues in the CDR3. The CDR3 coding sequence is TGTGCCAGCAGCTCGGTCCACTACGAGCAGTACTTC. Its translation is CASSSVHYEQYF.

This clonotype was counted at least ten times. This chain links TRBV3-1 with TRBJ1-1; D is unresolved. CDR3 length: 13 residues. Germline-derived CDR1 and CDR2 are LGHDT and YNNKEL (reference sequence). V lost 4 bases and J 0 bases, leaving 6 bases between the germline ends. CDR3 sequence: CASSPLVNTEAFF. The CDR3 DNA follows: TGTGCCAGCAGCCCATTAGTGAACACTGAAGCTTTCTTT.

This clonotype was counted many times. The chain recombines TRBV30 with TRBJ1-1; maybe TRBD1 (6 bases). The ends were cut back, 2 bases at V and 5 bases at J, with 9 bases in the middle. The CDR3 is 12 residues long. Germline V lookup: CDR1 GTSNPN, CDR2 SVGIG (reference sequence). CDR3 DNA: TGTGCCTGGAGTCAGGGGCGGACTGAAGCTTTCTTT. It specifies CAWSQGRTEAFF.

This clonotype was detected many times. V is TRBV6-1 and J is TRBJ2-7; D is perhaps TRBD1 (6 bases). Germline CDR1 MNHNS, CDR2 SASEGT. V shed 3 bases and J shed 4 bases, with 10 bases lying between them. CDR3 length: 13 residues. CDR3 sequence: CASSDRDMYEQYF. CDR3 coding DNA: TGTGCCAGCAGTGATCGGGACATGTACGAGCAGTACTTC.

This clonotype was counted many times. This chain uses TRBV7-2 with TRBJ2-7; D remains unclear. The germline V gene has CDR1 SGHTA and CDR2 FQGNSA. The CDR3 consists of 14 residues. V dropped 3 bases and J dropped 2 bases, with 11 bases sitting between them. The CDR3, as DNA: TGTGCCAGCAGCTTCCCCGGTGGAACCTACGAGCAGTACTTC. Its translation: CASSFPGGTYEQYF.

This clonotype was seen a handful of times. The V and J genes are TRBV10-2 and TRBJ2-3; D unresolved. Trimming cost V 2 bases and J 2 bases, with 5 bases left between them. The CDR3 is made up of 13 amino acids. Looked up from germline, CDR1 is WSHSY and CDR2 is SAAADI. The CDR3 bases are TGCGCCAGCAGTGAGGTGCCCACAGATACGCAGTATTTT. As protein: CASSEVPTDTQYF.

This clonotype was counted at least ten times. V and J are TRBV11-2 and TRBJ2-3; 9 bases map to TRBD2. The junction had 3 bases not matched to a gene; V was cut back by 7 bases and J by 4 bases. CDR3 size: 13 residues. Germline lookup yields CDR1 SGHAT and CDR2 FQNNGV. This chain's CDR3 is CASTLAGPDTQYF. The CDR3 bases are TGTGCCAGCACCCTAGCGGGACCAGATACGCAGTATTTT.

This clonotype occurred many times. The chain employs TRBV20-1 and TRBJ2-1; 8 bases map to TRBD1. The CDR3 has 15 amino acids. Germline CDR1 and CDR2: DFQATT and SNEGSKA (reference sequence). The J segment lost 0 bases and the V segment lost 6 bases, leaving 7 bases of the junction unmatched. The CDR3 sequence is CSANRGSSSYNEQFF. The CDR3 DNA reads as TGCAGTGCCAACAGGGGGTCAAGCTCCTACAATGAGCAGTTCTTC.